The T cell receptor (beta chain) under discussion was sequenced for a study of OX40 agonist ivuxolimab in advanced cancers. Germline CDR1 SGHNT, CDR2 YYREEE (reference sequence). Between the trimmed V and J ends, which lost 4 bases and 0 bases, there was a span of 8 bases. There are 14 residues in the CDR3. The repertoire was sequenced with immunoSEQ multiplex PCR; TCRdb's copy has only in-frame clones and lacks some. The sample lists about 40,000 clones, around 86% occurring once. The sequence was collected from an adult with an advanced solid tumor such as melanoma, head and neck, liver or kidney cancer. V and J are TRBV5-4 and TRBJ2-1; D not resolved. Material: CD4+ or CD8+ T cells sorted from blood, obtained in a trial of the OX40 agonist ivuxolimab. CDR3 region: CASSERGSYNEQFF. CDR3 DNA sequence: TGTGCCAGCAGCGAGCGTGGCTCCTACAATGAGCAGTTCTTC.